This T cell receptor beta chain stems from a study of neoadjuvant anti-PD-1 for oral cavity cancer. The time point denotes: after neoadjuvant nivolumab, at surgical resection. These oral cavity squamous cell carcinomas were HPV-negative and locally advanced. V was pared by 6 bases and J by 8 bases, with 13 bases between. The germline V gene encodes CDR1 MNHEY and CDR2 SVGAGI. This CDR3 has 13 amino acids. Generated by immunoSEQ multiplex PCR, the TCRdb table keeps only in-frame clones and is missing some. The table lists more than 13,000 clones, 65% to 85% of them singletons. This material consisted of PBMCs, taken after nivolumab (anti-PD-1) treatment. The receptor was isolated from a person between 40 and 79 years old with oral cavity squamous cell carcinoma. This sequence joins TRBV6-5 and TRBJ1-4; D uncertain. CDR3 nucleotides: TGTGCCAGCAGAGACGGGGTACGGGAAAAACTGTTTTTT. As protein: CASRDGVREKLFF.